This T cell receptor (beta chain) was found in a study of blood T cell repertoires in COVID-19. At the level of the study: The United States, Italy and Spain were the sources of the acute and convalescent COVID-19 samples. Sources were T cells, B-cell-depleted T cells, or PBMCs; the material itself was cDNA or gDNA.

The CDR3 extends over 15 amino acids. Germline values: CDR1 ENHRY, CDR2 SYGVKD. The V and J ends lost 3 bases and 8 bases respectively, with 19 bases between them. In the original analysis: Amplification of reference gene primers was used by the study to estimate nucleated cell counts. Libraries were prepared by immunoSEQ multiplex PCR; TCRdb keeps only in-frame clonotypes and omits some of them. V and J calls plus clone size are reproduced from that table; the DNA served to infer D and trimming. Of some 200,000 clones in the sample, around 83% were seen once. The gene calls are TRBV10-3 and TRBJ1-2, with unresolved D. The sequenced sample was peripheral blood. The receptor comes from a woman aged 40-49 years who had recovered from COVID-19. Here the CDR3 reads CAISDQRKGAGGYTF. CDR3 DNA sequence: TGTGCCATCAGTGATCAAAGGAAGGGAGCGGGAGGCTACACCTTC.